What follows are 13 T cell receptor beta chains derived from one specimen sequenced in a study of blood T cells in healthy people across ages. Sample-barcoded 5' priming and a J-beta primer mix drove a second PCR of roughly 6 to 12 cycles. TCRdb re-analysed the 5' RACE reads in MiXCR, keeping a single row per CDR3 protein. The table lists over a million distinct CDR3 sequences, approximately 59% of them singletons, with more than 6% in the top ten. The sequencing input was blood. The receptors were sampled from a young man in good health.

The chain combines TRBV29-1 with TRBJ2-5, with no clear D. Germline V gene data show CDR1 as SQVTM and CDR2 as ANQGSEA. The V end lost 5 bases, the J end lost 13 bases, and 17 bases lay between the germline ends. The CDR3 is 11 amino acids. The CDR3 protein is CSVTKDGFRYF. CDR3 DNA: TGCAGCGTTACAAAAGACGGGTTCAGGTACTTC. Full variable domain (missing parts from reference TRBV29-1 and TRBJ2-5): SAVISQKPSRDICQRGTSLTIQCQVDSQVTMMFWYRQQPGQSLTLIATANQGSEATYESGFVIDKFPISRPNLTFSTLTVSNMSPEDSSIYLCSVTKDGFRYFGPGTRLLVL.

This clonotype was observed at least ten times. This chain uses TRBV29-1 with TRBJ2-1; weak D call: TRBD2 (6 bases). CDR1 and CDR2 from the germline V gene are SQVTM and ANQGSEA. The CDR3 totals 13 residues. V lost 8 bases to trimming and J lost 10 bases, with 21 bases between them. CDR3 region: CSLERAYNGEQFF. The CDR3 region has the DNA TGCAGCCTGGAGCGGGCATACAATGGGGAGCAGTTCTTC.

The V call is TRBV7-8, the J call TRBJ2-5, with a weak D call TRBD1 (5 bases). Germline V lookup: CDR1 SGHVS, CDR2 FQNEAQ. The CDR3 consists of 14 residues. V dropped 4 bases and J dropped 5 bases, with 14 bases sitting between them. The CDR3 DNA is TGTGCCAGCAGCTCATCCAGGGTGAGGGAGACCCAGTACTTC. Translating gives CASSSSRVRETQYF.

The chain combines TRBV20-1 with TRBJ1-2; 8 bases fit TRBD1. CDR1 and CDR2 (germline): DFQATT, SNEGSKA (reference sequence). J lost 5 bases, V lost 3 bases, and 11 bases had no gene match. This CDR3 spans 15 amino acids. CDR3 DNA sequence: TGCAGTGCTAGCGACCCAGGGGGCGCCGGGTATGGCTACACCTTC. Translated, it gives CSASDPGGAGYGYTF.

V gene TRBV29-1 combines with J gene TRBJ1-1, with D maybe TRBD1 (6 bases). V dropped 4 bases and J dropped 4 bases, with 7 bases sitting between them. There are 11 residues in the CDR3. Germline V CDR1 and CDR2: SQVTM, ANQGSEA. The CDR3 sequence: CSVVQGTEAFF. The DNA of the CDR3 is TGCAGCGTTGTACAGGGCACTGAAGCTTTCTTT.

This chain links TRBV25-1 with TRBJ2-1; 7 nucleotides match TRBD2. This CDR3 spans 17 amino acids. Trimming removed 5 bases from V and 3 bases from J; junction bases left unmatched: 13. CDR1 and CDR2 (germline): MGHDK, SYGVNS. The DNA for the CDR3 is TGTGCCAGCAGTATCCTCAAATGGGCTAGCGGCTACAATGAGCAGTTCTTC. Amino acid sequence: CASSILKWASGYNEQFF.

This chain connects TRBV10-2 to TRBJ1-1, with a weak D call TRBD1 (5 bases). This CDR3 region has 14 residues. The ends were cut back, 6 bases at V and 4 bases at J, with 15 bases in the middle. The germline V gene encodes CDR1 WSHSY and CDR2 SAAADI. The CDR3: CASSRRDGVTEAFF. As DNA, the CDR3 is TGCGCCAGCAGCCGTCGGGACGGGGTCACTGAAGCTTTCTTT.

This clonotype was observed a handful of times. The chain has TRBV4-1 and TRBJ2-7; D may match TRBD1 or TRBD2 (5 bases each). The CDR3 is 13 residues long. The V end was cut by 4 bases, the J end by 3 bases, with 10 bases between. In germline, CDR1 is MGHRA, CDR2 YSYEKL. This CDR3 is CASSPGANYEQYF. The CDR3 DNA reads TGCGCCAGCAGCCCCGGGGCGAACTACGAGCAGTACTTC.

The CDR3 DNA sequence: TGTGCCAGCAGTCGGACAGCCAGCACAGATACGCAGTATTTT. It translates to CASSRTASTDTQYF. The chain has TRBV12-3 or TRBV12-4 and TRBJ2-3, with TRBD1 as a possible D gene (6 bases). CDR3 size: 14 residues. Trimming stripped 5 bases from V and 0 bases from J, with 9 bases between.

This chain uses TRBV25-1 with TRBJ2-5; 7 nucleotides line up with TRBD2. In germline, CDR1 is MGHDK, CDR2 SYGVNS. J gave up 0 bases and V 1 base, and 2 bases lay outside the gene matches. The CDR3 covers 15 residues. CDR3 nucleotides: TGTGCCAGCAGTGAATCCGCGGGGGACCAAGAGACCCAGTACTTC. It encodes CASSESAGDQETQYF.

J is TRBJ2-1 and V is TRBV20-1; 11 positions agree with TRBD1. V shed 1 base and J 9 bases; nucleotides not matched to a gene: 8. This CDR3 spans 15 amino acids. Germline lookup yields CDR1 DFQATT and CDR2 SNEGSKA (reference sequence). In DNA form, the CDR3 reads TGCAGTGCTAGAGGCACGGGACAGGGGGTTGGTGAGCAGTTCTTC. Translating it yields CSARGTGQGVGEQFF.

This chain joins TRBV4-3 and TRBJ2-4; 9 nucleotides align to TRBD2. The last part of the DNA fits TRBJ2-7 better; the J call may be wrong. Germline V gene data show CDR1 as LGHNA and CDR2 as YSLEER. This CDR3 has 16 residues. The CDR3 region has the DNA TGCGCCAGCAGCCTTCTAGCGGGGACGCCGCACTACGAGCAGTACTTC. It codes for CASSLLAGTPHYEQYF.

This chain joins TRBV20-1 and TRBJ1-1; 8 nucleotides line up with TRBD1. The CDR3 is 13 amino acids. Trimming took 0 bases from V and 5 from J; bases not matched to a gene: 2. Germline loops: CDR1 DFQATT, CDR2 SNEGSKA (reference sequence). The chain's CDR3 is CSAREQGGTEAFF. CDR3 nucleotides: TGCAGTGCTAGAGAACAGGGGGGTACTGAAGCTTTCTTT.